Below, 27 T cell receptor beta chains from the same sample are listed, as sequenced in a study of T-cell reconstitution after alpha-beta-depleted transplantation in children. Preparation of the TCRbeta library involved a method that used unique molecular identifiers. A single record per CDR3 protein comes from TCRdb applying MiXCR to the PCR reads. The data contain approximately 240,000 distinct CDR3 sequences, approximately 10% of them singletons. Sequencing was performed on PBMCs, taken before TCRalphabeta/CD19-depleted stem cell transplant. The receptors stem from a child younger than two with acute myeloid leukemia, due to receive a stem cell transplant.

This clonotype was recorded many times. J is TRBJ2-2 and V is TRBV27; D uncertain. V lost 6 bases to trimming and J lost 8 bases, with 16 bases between them. There are 14 residues in the CDR3. Germline V gene lookup returns CDR1 MNHEY and CDR2 SMNVEV (reference sequence). CDR3 loop: CASSFNGDSGELFF. CDR3 DNA sequence: TGTGCCAGCAGCTTCAATGGTGATTCGGGGGAGCTGTTTTTT.

The chain uses TRBV24-1 and TRBJ2-3; D possibly uses TRBD1 or TRBD2 (6 bases each). This CDR3 is built from 15 residues. V was trimmed by 1 base and J by 6 bases, leaving 13 bases between them. Germline CDR1 KGHDR, CDR2 SFDVKD. CDR3 residues: CATSDFPGAGDTQYF. CDR3 sequence (DNA): TGTGCCACCAGTGATTTCCCGGGGGCAGGCGATACGCAGTATTTT.

There are many counts of this clonotype. The CDR3 DNA reads as TGTGCCTGGAGGCCGGGACAGGGCTGGACTGAAGCTTTCTTT. This gives the protein CAWRPGQGWTEAFF. J is TRBJ1-1 and V is TRBV30, with 9 bases fitting TRBD1. The CDR3 runs 14 residues. Germline values: CDR1 GTSNPN, CDR2 SVGIG (reference sequence). The ends lost 3 bases at V and 5 bases at J; junction bases unmatched: 7.

V is TRBV18 and J is TRBJ2-7; 9 bases match TRBD1. CDR1 KGHSH and CDR2 LQKENI come from the germline V gene. The CDR3 has 18 amino acids. V shed 6 bases, J shed 4 bases, and the junction held 19 bases outside the gene matches. CDR3 sequence reads: CASSPIDSDRGKGYEQYF. DNA of the CDR3: TGTGCCAGCTCTCCTATCGATTCGGACAGGGGAAAGGGTTACGAGCAGTACTTC.

This clonotype was picked up many times. The chain recombines TRBV20-1 with TRBJ1-1; possibly TRBD1 for D (5 bases). Germline assignment: CDR1 DFQATT and CDR2 SNEGSKA (reference sequence). Trimming cost V 6 bases and J 1 base, with 12 bases left between them. This CDR3 contains 13 residues. CDR3 protein: CSASQGRNTEAFF. CDR3 sequence (DNA): TGCAGTGCATCGCAGGGCAGGAACACTGAAGCTTTCTTT.

This clonotype was picked up a small number of times. The rearrangement uses TRBV3-1 and TRBJ1-5; a possible D gene is TRBD1 (5 bases). This CDR3 is 15 amino acids long. Trimming took off 4 bases at V and 6 bases at J, with 16 bases between the two ends. In germline, CDR1 is LGHDT, CDR2 YNNKEL (reference sequence). This CDR3 reads CASSRSDNPAQPQHF. CDR3 coding DNA: TGTGCCAGCAGCCGGTCGGACAATCCCGCTCAGCCCCAGCATTTT. Supplemented by reference TRBV3-1 and TRBJ1-5, the full variable domain reads DTAVSQTPKYLVTQMGNDKSIKCEQNLGHDTMYWYKQDSKKFLKIMFSYNNKELIINETVPNRFSPKSPDKAHLNLHINSLELGDSAVYFCASSRSDNPAQPQHFGDGTRLSIL.

This clonotype was seen many times. The J gene is TRBJ1-1, the V gene TRBV7-2; no reliable D call. This CDR3 spans 15 amino acids. The ends were cut back, 1 base at V and 4 bases at J, with 13 bases in the middle. Germline-derived CDR1 and CDR2 are SGHTA and FQGNSA. This CDR3 is CASSLGSGLSTEAFF. The CDR3 region has the DNA TGTGCCAGCAGCTTAGGATCAGGTTTGAGCACTGAAGCTTTCTTT.

This clonotype was recorded many times. The CDR3 reads CASSQESEKLFF. In nucleotides, the CDR3 is TGTGCCAGCAGCCAAGAGAGTGAAAAACTGTTTTTT. V is TRBV3-1 and J is TRBJ1-4; D remains ambiguous. The CDR3 sequence is 12 residues long. Germline V gene sequence: CDR1 LGHDT, CDR2 YNNKEL (reference sequence). The V gene lost 0 bases and the J gene lost 7 bases, with 3 bases spanning the gap.

In this sample, this clonotype turned up many times. The chain employs TRBV5-5 and TRBJ2-1; D may correspond to TRBD1 or TRBD2 (5 bases each). This CDR3 has 18 residues. Germline V gene lookup returns CDR1 SGHKS and CDR2 YYEKEE (reference sequence). V dropped 1 base and J dropped 1 base, with 18 bases sitting between them. The CDR3 DNA follows: TGTGCCAGCAGCTTGATTCGGGGCCCCACTCTTTCCTACAATGAGCAGTTCTTC. Its protein product is CASSLIRGPTLSYNEQFF. Full variable domain (outside the CDR3, taken from reference TRBV5-5 and TRBJ2-1): DAGVTQSPTHLIKTRGQQVTLRCSPISGHKSVSWYQQVLGQGPQFIFQYYEKEERGRGNFPDRFSARQFPNYSSELNVNALLLGDSALYLCASSLIRGPTLSYNEQFFGPGTRLTVL.

Ten or more counts support this clonotype. The chain carries TRBV29-1 and TRBJ1-2, with a weak D call TRBD1 (5 bases). The CDR3 extends over 13 amino acids. CDR1 and CDR2 from the germline V gene are SQVTM and ANQGSEA. The germline V and J ends were trimmed by 4 bases and 4 bases, with 13 bases remaining between them. The CDR3 sequence is CSVVGRVTYGYTF. CDR3 nucleotide sequence: TGCAGCGTTGTGGGCAGGGTGACCTATGGCTACACCTTC.

This clonotype appeared many times. The V gene is TRBV20-1, the J gene TRBJ2-1, with 10 bases matching TRBD2. This CDR3 has 14 amino acids. Germline values: CDR1 DFQATT, CDR2 SNEGSKA (reference sequence). V shed 2 bases, J shed 6 bases, and the junction held 4 bases outside the gene matches. The CDR3 reads CSARLAGVGNEQFF. In nucleotides, the CDR3 is TGCAGTGCTAGACTAGCGGGAGTCGGCAATGAGCAGTTCTTC.

About this clonotype: One junction end does not reproduce the germline sequence, and a read error may be involved. This chain joins TRBV28 and TRBJ1-2; no clear D gene. CDR1 is MDHEN, CDR2 SYDVKM, per germline. The CDR3 sequence is 15 residues long. The CDR3 DNA follows: TGTGCCAGCAGTTTTTTCCGGCTAGCTAACTATGGCGACACCTTC. Protein: CASSFFRLANYGDTF.

A remark on this clonotype: This may stem from a read error, because a much larger clone lies one nucleotide away. V gene TRBV6-1 combines with J gene TRBJ1-1; D gene uncertain. This CDR3 spans 11 amino acids. CDR1 is MNHNS, CDR2 SASEGT, per germline. The germline V and J ends were trimmed by 4 bases and 10 bases, with 10 bases remaining between them. Here the CDR3 reads CASSVITVAFF. The CDR3 bases are TGTGCCAGCAGTGTAATAACAGTAGCTTTCTTT.

This clonotype occurred many times. The rearrangement links TRBV20-1 to TRBJ2-7; 10 bases line up with TRBD2. Germline trimming cut 6 bases from V and 5 bases from J; bases unmatched to any gene: 19. CDR1 and CDR2 (germline): DFQATT, SNEGSKA (reference sequence). CDR3 length equals 17 residues. The DNA of the CDR3 is TGCAGTGCCAGGAACGAACCGGCTAGCGGGAGAAGGAACGAGCAGTACTTC. This codes for CSARNEPASGRRNEQYF.

This clonotype was counted many times. The V gene is TRBV20-1, the J gene TRBJ2-7; a weak D match, TRBD1 (6 bases). Trimming took off 6 bases at V and 5 bases at J, with 23 bases between the two ends. This CDR3 has 15 amino acids. The germline CDR1 and CDR2 sequences are DFQATT and SNEGSKA (reference sequence). The CDR3 is CSARPSQGRVHEQYF. In nucleotides, the CDR3 is TGCAGTGCGCGTCCCTCCCAGGGGCGCGTCCACGAGCAGTACTTC.

This clonotype was counted ten times or more. This sequence joins TRBV10-3 and TRBJ2-1; D is unclear. V was clipped by 0 bases and J by 6 bases, with 9 bases between them. Germline V gene lookup returns CDR1 ENHRY and CDR2 SYGVKD. The CDR3 loop spans 14 amino acids. CDR3 in amino acids: CAISESVTPNEQFF. The CDR3 DNA reads as TGTGCCATCAGTGAGTCTGTCACTCCCAATGAGCAGTTCTTC.

This clonotype was counted at least ten times. The chain links TRBV5-1 to TRBJ2-7; the D gene could be TRBD1 or TRBD2 (6 bases each). In germline, CDR1 is SGHRS, CDR2 YFSETQ. Trimming shortened V by 3 bases and J by 6 bases, and 22 bases separated the two germline ends. The CDR3 covers 16 residues. The CDR3 region has the DNA TGCGCCAGCAGCTCGAGTTCCGGGGGCTTAACTACCGAGCAGTACTTC. Its translation: CASSSSSGGLTTEQYF.

This clonotype was picked up many times. CDR3 sequence reads: CASSLSRDRVFEKLFF. CDR3 in DNA: TGTGCCAGCAGCTTAAGCCGGGACAGGGTTTTCGAAAAACTGTTTTTT. This rearrangement joins TRBV11-2 to TRBJ1-4; 9 bases match TRBD1. Germline V gene lookup returns CDR1 SGHAT and CDR2 FQNNGV. V was pared by 2 bases and J by 8 bases, with 9 bases of the junction left unmatched. CDR3 length: 16 residues.

This clonotype was counted many times. The rearrangement joins TRBV30 to TRBJ2-3, with D possibly being TRBD2 (6 bases). The CDR3 runs to 13 residues. Germline values: CDR1 GTSNPN, CDR2 SVGIG (reference sequence). With 7 bases removed from V and 4 bases from J, the gap between germline ends came to 15 bases. CDR3 in DNA: TGTGCCTCGGGACTCCCCGGGGCAGATACGCAGTATTTT. Amino acid sequence: CASGLPGADTQYF.

The sample holds many counts of this clonotype. This sequence joins TRBV12-3 or TRBV12-4 and TRBJ1-1, with D tentatively TRBD1 (5 bases). The CDR3 sequence is 16 residues long. Trimming cost V 5 bases and J 5 bases, with 21 bases left between them. The CDR3 DNA reads TGTGCCAGCAGTCCTGTACAGGAAACGAAACATACTGAAGCTTTCTTT. Its translation: CASSPVQETKHTEAFF.

In this sample, this clonotype turned up a few times. The V and J genes are TRBV10-3 and TRBJ2-5; D is perhaps TRBD1 (6 bases). V lost 0 bases, J lost 2 bases, and 22 bases lay in between. Germline-derived CDR1 and CDR2 are ENHRY and SYGVKD. CDR3 length: 19 amino acids. In nucleotides, the CDR3 is TGTGCCATCAGTGAGTCAGGCGACAGGCCAAGAGGGGGTCAAGAGACCCAGTACTTC. This codes for CAISESGDRPRGGQETQYF.

The rearrangement links TRBV20-1 to TRBJ1-4; no definite D call. The CDR3 sequence is 14 residues long. The V gene lost 5 bases and the J gene lost 4 bases, with 14 bases spanning the gap. Germline V gives CDR1 DFQATT, CDR2 SNEGSKA (reference sequence). CDR3: CSAPSRSNNEKLFF. The CDR3 DNA is TGCAGTGCTCCGTCCCGCTCCAATAATGAAAAACTGTTTTTT.

This clonotype was picked up many times. The chain links TRBV12-3 or TRBV12-4 to TRBJ2-3, with 8 bases identical to TRBD2. CDR3 length: 18 residues. V gave up 2 bases and J gave up 0 bases; unmatched junction bases: 10. CDR3 coding DNA: TGTGCCAGCAGTTTAAGAAGAGTAGCGGGAACTAGCACAGATACGCAGTATTTT. It is translated as CASSLRRVAGTSTDTQYF.

This clonotype came up many times. CDR3 DNA: TGTGCCAGCAGTTCCTACAGTACCTACAATGAGCAGTTCTTC. Translation gives CASSSYSTYNEQFF. The chain couples TRBV28 to TRBJ2-1, with no clear D. The CDR3 has 14 amino acids. Trimming shortened V by 4 bases and J by 2 bases, and 9 bases separated the two germline ends. Looked up from germline, CDR1 is MDHEN and CDR2 is SYDVKM.

This clonotype was observed many times. This sequence joins TRBV7-9 and TRBJ1-4, with D perhaps matching TRBD1 (5 bases). V was pared by 9 bases and J by 7 bases, with 15 bases between. This CDR3 has 13 amino acids. CDR1 is SEHNR and CDR2 is FQNEAQ in the germline V gene (reference sequence). CDR3 sequence (DNA): TGTGCCAGGCAGGGCGGGTCCGGTGAAAAACTGTTTTTT. The encoded protein is CARQGGSGEKLFF.

This clonotype came up many times. This chain joins TRBV20-1 and TRBJ2-7; no clear D. The CDR3 contains 14 residues. Germline V gene data show CDR1 as DFQATT and CDR2 as SNEGSKA (reference sequence). V lost 1 base and J 2 bases, leaving 12 bases between the germline ends. For the CDR3, the DNA is TGCAGTGCTAGAGGACGATTGGGCCCCTACGAGCAGTACTTC. It encodes CSARGRLGPYEQYF.

This clonotype was observed at least ten times. The chain is built from TRBV7-9 and TRBJ1-2; no clear D. The length of the CDR3 is 16 residues. V was cut by 2 bases and J by 4 bases, with 17 bases left in between. Germline-derived CDR1 and CDR2 are SEHNR and FQNEAQ (reference sequence). CDR3 coding DNA: TGTGCCAGCAGCTTACTTTCTCGCCAGGCCTTCTATGGCTACACCTTC. Protein sequence: CASSLLSRQAFYGYTF. Filled out from reference TRBV7-9 and TRBJ1-2, the complete variable domain reads DTGVSQNPRHKITKRGQNVTFRCDPISEHNRLYWYRQTLGQGPEFLTYFQNEAQLEKSRLLSDRFSAERPKGSFSTLEIQRTEQGDSAMYLCASSLLSRQAFYGYTFGSGTRLTVV.